Listed below are T cell receptor beta chains from one sample, sequenced in a study of blood T cells in healthy people across ages. TCRdb redid the calling of the 5' RACE reads with MiXCR, one entry per CDR3 protein. The repertoire holds roughly 2 million distinct CDR3 sequences, with around 48% as singletons. The sequenced sample was blood. These receptors came from a woman in her forties in good health. The CDR3 runs from the conserved cysteine through the conserved F or W. Fields, in order: D gene, clone size, V gene, J gene, CDR3 DNA, CDR3 protein. The D gene is left open where the match is weak. Some rows mark clone size as missing; the rest say once, few, many or name a class of expanded clone.

>TRBD1|.|TRBV28|TRBJ1-5
TGTGCCAGCAGTTTTCGGACAGGACTCCATAGCAATCAGCCCCAGCATTTT
CASSFRTGLHSNQPQHF
>.|.|TRBV4-2|TRBJ1-2
TGTGCCAGCAGCCAAGATCAGCGAGGCGACAGGCGGGGCGGCACCTTC
CASSQDQRGDRRGGTF
>.|few|TRBV7-2|TRBJ2-3
TGTGCCAGCAGCTCCGGGACCGCCGAAGATACGCAGTATTTT
CASSSGTAEDTQYF
>.|.|TRBV7-2|TRBJ1-6
TGTGCCAGCAGCTTAGTACCGGGCACAGGGTCACCCCTCCACTTT
CASSLVPGTGSPLHF
>TRBD1|.|TRBV20-1|TRBJ1-2
TGCAGTGCTAGGGGACGGGACAGTCCTCTGGGTGGCTACACCTTC
CSARGRDSPLGGYTF
>.|.|TRBV28|TRBJ2-7
TGTGCCAGCAGGGGTGACACCTTTTCCTACAATGAGCAGTACTTC
CASRGDTFSYNEQYF
>TRBD1|.|TRBV20-1|TRBJ1-6
TGCAGTGCTAGAGATCCTCAGGGGGCCTATTCACCCCTCCACTTT
CSARDPQGAYSPLHF
>.|few|TRBV29-1|TRBJ2-3
TGCAGCGTTGACACCACGCCCACAGATACGCAGTATTTT
CSVDTTPTDTQYF
>TRBD1|.|TRBV3-1|TRBJ1-2
TGTGCCAGCGGCCTTTGGGACAGATCTAACTATGGCTACACCTTC
CASGLWDRSNYGYTF
>.|.|TRBV20-1|TRBJ2-1
TGCAGTGCTGCTCGGGGCCCATACAATGAGCAGTTCTTC
CSAARGPYNEQFF
>.|once|TRBV5-1|TRBJ1-1
TGCGCCAGCAGCATCCATAACAGGGTAAGGACTGAAGCTTTCTTT
CASSIHNRVRTEAFF
>TRBD2|.|TRBV15|TRBJ2-1
TGTGCCACCAGCAGAGATTCCAGCGGGGGCAATGAGCAGTTCTTC
CATSRDSSGGNEQFF
>.|.|TRBV4-1|TRBJ1-6
TGCGCCAGCAGCCAAGATCCTCAGTCCCGCTCCTATAATTCACCCCTCCACTTT
CASSQDPQSRSYNSPLHF
>.|.|TRBV5-1|TRBJ2-5
TGCGCCAGCAGCCTCCGGGACGGCGAAGAGACCCAGTACTTC
CASSLRDGEETQYF
>.|.|TRBV7-8|TRBJ1-5
TGTGCCAGCAGCTTACAGGGCGCAGGGGCCAATCAGCCCCAGCATTTT
CASSLQGAGANQPQHF
>TRBD1|.|TRBV7-2|TRBJ2-1
TGTGCCAGCAGCGCCGGGACAGGGTTATACAATGAGCAGTTCTTC
CASSAGTGLYNEQFF
>TRBD2|.|TRBV7-2|TRBJ2-3
TGTGCCAGCAGCCTCTGGGGACTAGAAGTACCAGATACGCAGTATTTT
CASSLWGLEVPDTQYF
>.|.|TRBV6-6|TRBJ2-7
TGTGCCAGCAGTTACGGCAGGGTAAGCGAGCAGTACTTC
CASSYGRVSEQYF
>TRBD2|few|TRBV14|TRBJ2-3
TGTGCCAGCAGCCAAGATCGACTAGCGGGGAATACGCAGTATTTT
CASSQDRLAGNTQYF
>TRBD1|.|TRBV6-1|TRBJ1-5
TGTGCCAGCAGTGATGGGACAGGGGTACAGCCCCAGCATTTT
CASSDGTGVQPQHF
>.|.|TRBV4-1|TRBJ2-5
TGCGCCAGCAGCCCGTCCCTGGCCGGTCAAGAGACCCAGTACTTC
CASSPSLAGQETQYF
>TRBD1|few|TRBV7-9|TRBJ2-7
TGTGCCAGCAGCTTAGCCCCAGGGGGCGGCTACGAGCAGTACTTC
CASSLAPGGGYEQYF
>.|once|TRBV7-2|TRBJ2-3
TGTGCCAGCAGCTTAGATGGACGCCTTAGCACAGATACGCAGTATTTT
CASSLDGRLSTDTQYF
>.|.|TRBV14|TRBJ2-7
TGTGCCAGCAGCCCCGCGCTTTCCTACGAGCGGTACTTC
CASSPALSYERYF
>TRBD2|.|TRBV27|TRBJ2-1
TGTGCCAGCAGTTTAAGCAGGGACGGCGGGGGTGAGCAGTTCTTC
CASSLSRDGGGEQFF
>.|few|TRBV5-1|TRBJ2-5
TGCGCCAGCAGCTTTTCACCCGAGGGGGAGAGGCAAGAGACCCAGTACTTC
CASSFSPEGERQETQYF
>.|.|TRBV2|TRBJ2-1
TGTGCCAGCAGCCCGTTGGCGGGTCGCATAAATGAGCAGTTCTTC
CASSPLAGRINEQFF
>.|.|TRBV6-6|TRBJ1-2
TGTGCCAGCACCACCGAGGGTAGGAACTATGGCTACACCTTC
CASTTEGRNYGYTF
>.|.|TRBV27|TRBJ2-7
TGTGCCAGCAGTGAAGCCCCAGGACAGACCTACGAGCAGTACTTC
CASSEAPGQTYEQYF
>.|.|TRBV29-1|TRBJ2-7
TGCAGCGTTGGAGGGTCAGGGTATTTCTACGAGCAGTACTTC
CSVGGSGYFYEQYF
>TRBD1|few|TRBV28|TRBJ2-7
TGTGCCAGCAGTAAAACGACAGGGACGGCCTACGAGCAGTACTTC
CASSKTTGTAYEQYF
>TRBD2|few|TRBV4-1|TRBJ2-1
TGCGCCAGCAGCCACCCACTTTCGGGGGGGCCGGACAATGAGCAGTTCTTC
CASSHPLSGGPDNEQFF
>.|.|TRBV20-1|TRBJ1-1
TGCAGTGCTAGAGATCTAGGGCAGGGCGACACTGAAGCTTTCTTT
CSARDLGQGDTEAFF
>.|few|TRBV28|TRBJ1-2
TGTGCCAGCAGTTTCCGGTATTCGGGAAAGGAGGGCTACACCTTC
CASSFRYSGKEGYTF
>.|.|TRBV20-1|TRBJ2-5
TGCAGTGCTAGGCACGGGACATATAGCAAAGAGACCCAGTACTTC
CSARHGTYSKETQYF
>TRBD2|.|TRBV6-2/TRBV6-3|TRBJ2-7
TGTGCCAGCCATCACCTTAGCGGGGGGTCGACCTACGAGCAGTACTTC
CASHHLSGGSTYEQYF
>.|few|TRBV27|TRBJ2-3
TGTGCCAGCAGTTTATCCTCTTCCCGGGCGCAGTATTTT
CASSLSSSRAQYF
>TRBD2|.|TRBV28|TRBJ2-5
TGTGCCAGCAGGGTTGAGACTAGCGGGGGTGAGACCCAGTACTTC
CASRVETSGGETQYF
>.|many|TRBV5-6|TRBJ2-6
TGTGCCAGCAGCTTGCTTCTCTCTGGGGCCAACGTCCTGACTTTC
CASSLLLSGANVLTF
>.|.|TRBV3-1|TRBJ1-4
TGTGCCAGCAGCCATACCGGGAGCGAGAATGAAAAACTGTTTTTT
CASSHTGSENEKLFF
>.|.|TRBV24-1|TRBJ2-6
TGTGCCACCAGTGACCAGGACAGAGTCTCTGGGGCCAACGTCCTGACTTTC
CATSDQDRVSGANVLTF
>TRBD1|.|TRBV7-9|TRBJ1-2
TGTGCCAGCAGGACAGGGAGGGACTATGGCTACACCTTC
CASRTGRDYGYTF